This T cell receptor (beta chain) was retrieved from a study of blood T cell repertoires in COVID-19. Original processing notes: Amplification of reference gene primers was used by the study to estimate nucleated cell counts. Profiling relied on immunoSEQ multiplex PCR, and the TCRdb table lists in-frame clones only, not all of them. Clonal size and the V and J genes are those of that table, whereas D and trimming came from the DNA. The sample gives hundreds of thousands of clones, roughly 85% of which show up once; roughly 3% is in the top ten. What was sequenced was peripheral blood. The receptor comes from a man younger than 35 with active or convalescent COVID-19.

CDR3 in amino acids: CASSGGLAGSYNEQFF. DNA for the CDR3: TGTGCCAGTAGTGGAGGACTAGCGGGGAGTTACAATGAGCAGTTCTTC. The genes are TRBV19 and TRBJ2-1; 12 bases are shared with TRBD2. V lost 5 bases to trimming and J lost 4 bases; unmatched junction nucleotides: 6. This CDR3 is built from 16 residues. Germline assignment: CDR1 LNHDA and CDR2 SQIVND (reference sequence).